These 7 T cell receptor beta chains originate from one sample sequenced in a study of CD8+CD57+ T cells in acquired aplastic anemia. Profiling that covered TCR beta VDJ and CDR3 relied on genomic DNA as its template. From the reads, TCRdb called clonotypes with MiXCR, one entry per CDR3 protein. The table records hundreds of thousands of distinct CDR3 sequences, 65% to 80% of them present only once. The sample taken for sequencing was sorted CD4+, CD8+, or CD8+CD57+ T cells (not recorded which) from PBMCs. The source is a human donor in good health, serving as a control.

The chain combines TRBV2 with TRBJ1-6; D is undetermined. Germline CDR1 is SNHLY and CDR2 is FYNNEI. This CDR3 contains 15 residues. V dropped 6 bases and J dropped 6 bases, with 15 bases sitting between them. For the CDR3, the DNA is TGTGCCAGCAGGCTGGGAGAGGAAAGTAATTCACCCCTCCACTTT. Residues: CASRLGEESNSPLHF.

This clonotype was seen at least ten times. This sequence joins TRBV15 and TRBJ1-3; no clear D gene. Germline V CDR1 and CDR2: LNHNV, YYDKDF (reference sequence). V lost 0 bases and J 6 bases, leaving 12 bases between the germline ends. The CDR3 sequence is 15 residues long. Here the CDR3 DNA reads TGTGCCACCAGCAGAGATCGGAGGTTGACAAACACCATATATTTT. As protein: CATSRDRRLTNTIYF.

The rearrangement links TRBV20-1 to TRBJ1-1, with D perhaps TRBD1 (5 bases). Germline-derived CDR1 and CDR2 are DFQATT and SNEGSKA (reference sequence). This CDR3 has 13 amino acids. Deletions cut 6 bases from V and 1 base from J, with 12 bases between. CDR3 sequence: CSARDRRNTEAFF. CDR3 in DNA: TGCAGTGCGCGGGACCGAAGGAACACTGAAGCTTTCTTT.

Turning to this clonotype: This may stem from a read error, because a much larger clone lies one nucleotide away. As the CDR3 is not closed by the conserved phenylalanine or tryptophan, this likely results from a read error. The V gene is TRBV4-3, the J gene TRBJ2-5, with D hard to call. Per germline, CDR1 LGHNA and CDR2 YSLEER. The V and J ends lost 0 bases and 3 bases respectively, with 11 bases between them. The CDR3 covers 15 residues. CDR3 sequence (DNA): TGCGCCAGCAGCCAAGATTTTTCGTGGGAAGAGACCCAGTACTCC. Its translation: CASSQDFSWEETQYS.

The V and J genes are TRBV7-8 and TRBJ2-7; perhaps TRBD2 as D (7 bases). The CDR3 totals 16 residues. V was pared by 5 bases and J by 5 bases, with 22 bases between. CDR1 is SGHVS, CDR2 FQNEAQ, per germline. Written as DNA, the CDR3 is TGTGCCAGCAGCGGACGGGGGGCGGGCGTGGATAACGAGCAGTACTTC. Residues: CASSGRGAGVDNEQYF.

On this clonotype: This is likely a read error, given that the CDR3 carries no conserved phenylalanine or tryptophan at its end. The DNA is left out, because the CDR3 cannot be placed on it with certainty; the CDR3 is given as TCRdb lists it. J is TRBJ2-3 and V is TRBV7-8; the table's D gene call, TRBD1, was not cross checked with the DNA. The CDR3 extends over 8 residues, inclusive of both ends. Germline V gene sequence: CDR1 SGHVS, CDR2 FQNEAQ. The CDR3 is CASSRGGT.

This clonotype was recorded only once. Lacking the conserved final phenylalanine or tryptophan, this CDR3 likely reflects a read error. The DNA is omitted, as the CDR3 cannot be located on it reliably, and the CDR3 follows TCRdb's listing. This chain joins TRBV7-9 and TRBJ2-7; the tabulated D call, TRBD2, remains unverified against the DNA. In germline, CDR1 is SEHNR, CDR2 FQNEAQ (reference sequence). The CDR3 extends over 13 residues, inclusive of both ends. CDR3 residues: CASSLEAGNKQDL.